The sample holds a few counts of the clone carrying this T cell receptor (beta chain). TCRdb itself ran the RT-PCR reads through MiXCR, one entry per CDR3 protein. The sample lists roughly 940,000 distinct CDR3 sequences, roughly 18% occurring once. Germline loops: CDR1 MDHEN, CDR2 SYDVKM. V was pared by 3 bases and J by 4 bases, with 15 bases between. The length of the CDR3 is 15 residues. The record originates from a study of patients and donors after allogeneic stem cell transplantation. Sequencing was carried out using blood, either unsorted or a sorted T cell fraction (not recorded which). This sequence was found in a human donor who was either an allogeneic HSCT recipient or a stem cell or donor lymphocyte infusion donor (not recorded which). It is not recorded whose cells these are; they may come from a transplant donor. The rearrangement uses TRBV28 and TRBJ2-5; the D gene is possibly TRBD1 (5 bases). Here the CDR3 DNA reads TGTGCCAGCAGTTTTGGCAGGGCGGCAGGAGAGACCCAGTACTTC. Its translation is CASSFGRAAGETQYF.